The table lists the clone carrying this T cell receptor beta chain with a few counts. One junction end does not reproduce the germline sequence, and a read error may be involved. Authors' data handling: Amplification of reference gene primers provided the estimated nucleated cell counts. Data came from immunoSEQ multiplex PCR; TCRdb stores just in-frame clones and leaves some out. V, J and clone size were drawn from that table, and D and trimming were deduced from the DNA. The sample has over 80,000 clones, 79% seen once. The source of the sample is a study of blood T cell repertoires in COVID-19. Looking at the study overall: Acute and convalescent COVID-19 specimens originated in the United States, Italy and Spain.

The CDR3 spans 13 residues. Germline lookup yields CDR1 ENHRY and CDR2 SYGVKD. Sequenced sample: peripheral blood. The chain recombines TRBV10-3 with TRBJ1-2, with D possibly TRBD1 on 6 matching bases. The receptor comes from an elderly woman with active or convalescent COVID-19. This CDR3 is CAISESTGPYPRF. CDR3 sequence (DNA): TGTGCCATCAGTGAGTCGACAGGCCCTTATCCACGCTTC.